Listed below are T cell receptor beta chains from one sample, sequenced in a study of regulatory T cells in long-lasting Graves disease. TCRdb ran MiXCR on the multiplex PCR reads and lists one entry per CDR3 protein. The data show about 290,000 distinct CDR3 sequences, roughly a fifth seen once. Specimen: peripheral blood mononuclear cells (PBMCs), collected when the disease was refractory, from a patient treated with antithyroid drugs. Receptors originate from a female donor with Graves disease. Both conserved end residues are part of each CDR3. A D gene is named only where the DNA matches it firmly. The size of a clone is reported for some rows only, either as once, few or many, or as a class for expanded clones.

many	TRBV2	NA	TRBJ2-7	TGTGCCAGCAGTTACGGGACCCAAACCTACGAGCAGTACTTC	CASSYGTQTYEQYF
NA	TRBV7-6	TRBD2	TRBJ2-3	TGTGCCAGCAGCCCCTGGATGGCGGGAGACCCAGATACGCAGTATTTT	CASSPWMAGDPDTQYF
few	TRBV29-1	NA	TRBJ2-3	TGCAGCGTTGAGACAGTAACAGATACGCAGTATTTT	CSVETVTDTQYF
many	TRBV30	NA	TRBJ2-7	TGTGCCTGGAGTGTACAGATCGGCGGTTACGAGCAGTACTTC	CAWSVQIGGYEQYF
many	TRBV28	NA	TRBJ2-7	TGTGCCAGCATCTCTGGCCGTTCCTACGAGCAGTACTTC	CASISGRSYEQYF
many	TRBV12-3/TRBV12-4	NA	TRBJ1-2	TGTGCCAGCAGTTTAGAGGGTCTACCCCACTATGGCTACACCTTC	CASSLEGLPHYGYTF
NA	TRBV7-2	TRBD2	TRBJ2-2	TGTGCCAGCAGCATGGGACTAGCGGGAACAACCGGGGAGCTGTTTTTT	CASSMGLAGTTGELFF
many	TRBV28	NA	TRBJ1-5	TGTGCCAGCATTCGAGAAGGGCAGCCCCAGCATTTT	CASIREGQPQHF
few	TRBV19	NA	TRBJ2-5	TGTGCCAGTAGTATAGAGATAGGCCGTCCAGAGACCCAGTACTTC	CASSIEIGRPETQYF
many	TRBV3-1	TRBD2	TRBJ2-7	TGTGCCAGCAGCCAAGGACTAGCGGACTCCTACGAGCAGTACTTC	CASSQGLADSYEQYF
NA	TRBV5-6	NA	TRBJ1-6	TGTGCCAGCAGCGGCGGGAGCTCCTATAATTCACCCCTCCACTTT	CASSGGSSYNSPLHF
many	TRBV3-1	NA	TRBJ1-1	TGTGCCAGCAGCCAAGAGAACACTGAAGCTTTCTTT	CASSQENTEAFF
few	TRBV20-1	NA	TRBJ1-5	TGCAGTGCTAGAGATGAGGAGGGGTTATACAATCAGCCCCAGCATTTT	CSARDEEGLYNQPQHF
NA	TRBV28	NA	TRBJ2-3	TGTGCCAGCAGTTTCCTGCCCAATCCCCTGATAAGGCAGTATTTT	CASSFLPNPLIRQYF
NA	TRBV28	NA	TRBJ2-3	TGTGCCAGCAGGGCATCTTTTTTTGGGGGGAGATCAGATACGCAGTATTTT	CASRASFFGGRSDTQYF
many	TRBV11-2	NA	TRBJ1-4	TGTGCCAGCAGCTTAGAGGGCGTAAGCGGGGAAAAACTGTTTTTT	CASSLEGVSGEKLFF
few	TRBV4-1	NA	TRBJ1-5	TGCGCCAGCAGCCAACCCGGGAAAGACAATCAGCCCCAGCATTTT	CASSQPGKDNQPQHF
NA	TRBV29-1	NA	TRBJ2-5	TGCAGCGTTGAAGACGATGAGGAGCCCGAGACCCAGTACTTC	CSVEDDEEPETQYF
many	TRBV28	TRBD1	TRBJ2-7	TGTGCCAGCAGTTTCGGGACAGCCTCCGGCGAGCAGTACTTC	CASSFGTASGEQYF
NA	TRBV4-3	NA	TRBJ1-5	TGCGCCAGCAGCCAAGATCTGGATCAGCCCCAGCATTTT	CASSQDLDQPQHF
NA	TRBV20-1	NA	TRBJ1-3	TGCAGTGCTAGGGACACCAACTCTGGAAACACCATATATTTT	CSARDTNSGNTIYF
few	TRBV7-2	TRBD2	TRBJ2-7	TGTGCCAGCAGCTTAGCCTCCCGACTAGCGGGAGTCACCTACGAGCAGTACTTC	CASSLASRLAGVTYEQYF
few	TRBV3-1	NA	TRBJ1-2	TGTGCCAGCAGCCAACAAGCCGGGTTCTATGGCTACACCTTC	CASSQQAGFYGYTF
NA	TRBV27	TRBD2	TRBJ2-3	TGTGCCAGCAGTTTTCTAGCGGGAGGGAGAGATACGCAGTATTTT	CASSFLAGGRDTQYF
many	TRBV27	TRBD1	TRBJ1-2	TGTGCCAGCGCGACAGGGGCAGATGGCTACACCTTC	CASATGADGYTF
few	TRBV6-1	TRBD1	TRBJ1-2	TGTGCCAGCAGTGACAGGGGACAGGGGGGAGCTAACTATGGCTACACCTTC	CASSDRGQGGANYGYTF
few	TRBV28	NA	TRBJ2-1	TGTGCCAGCAGTTTCTGGGGGGTGGGCCTCAACTACAATGAGCAGTTCTTC	CASSFWGVGLNYNEQFF
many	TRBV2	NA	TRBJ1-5	TGTGCCAGCAGTGAAGCGGCAGATTCAGCACCTAGCAATCAGCCCCAGCATTTT	CASSEAADSAPSNQPQHF
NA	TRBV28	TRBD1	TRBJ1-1	TGTGCCAGCACGACTCGACAGGGAGGGACTGAAGCTTTCTTT	CASTTRQGGTEAFF
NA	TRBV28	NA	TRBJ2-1	TGTGCCATCAGCCAGGGGGGATCCTACAATGAGCAGTTCTTC	CAISQGGSYNEQFF
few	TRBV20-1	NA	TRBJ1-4	TGCAGTGCTAGAGATCCAGAAGAAAAACTGTTTTTT	CSARDPEEKLFF
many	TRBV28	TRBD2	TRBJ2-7	TGTGCCAGCACCTCCGGGACTAGCGTCTACTACGAGCAGTACTTC	CASTSGTSVYYEQYF
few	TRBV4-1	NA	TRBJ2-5	TGCGCCAGCAGCCAAGTTGACGGGGGCGGGGAGACCCAGTACTTC	CASSQVDGGGETQYF
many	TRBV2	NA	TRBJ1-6	TGTGCCGGAACCCCGGACTACCGATCTAATTCACCCCTCCACTTT	CAGTPDYRSNSPLHF
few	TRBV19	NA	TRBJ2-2	TGTGCCAGTAGTATCGGGAGAGGGGCCGGGGAGCTGTTTTTT	CASSIGRGAGELFF
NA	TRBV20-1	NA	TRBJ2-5	TGCAGTGCTAGAGCTGGATGGGAGACCCAGTACTTC	CSARAGWETQYF
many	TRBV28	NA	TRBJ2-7	TGTGCCAGCAGTTTAGACCCGACTCTAAACTACGAGCAGTACTTC	CASSLDPTLNYEQYF
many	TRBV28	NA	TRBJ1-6	TGTGCCAGCAGCGTAGGTTCACCCCTCCACTTT	CASSVGSPLHF